Included here is one TCR beta chain sequence, with context. Its antigen is still unknown. The record originates from a study of T cell repertoires in cytomegalovirus infection. TCRdb processed the reads anew with MiXCR; each CDR3 protein has one entry. The table lists under 300,000 distinct CDR3 sequences, about 17% of them singletons, with around half in the top ten. V was cut by 0 bases and J by 2 bases, with 6 bases left in between. Germline V gene sequence: CDR1 DFQATT, CDR2 SNEGSKA (reference sequence). This CDR3 contains 13 residues. Study-wide results and caveats: The response measured ex vivo was dominated by TCR beta clonotypes (HLA-C-restricted and CMV-specific).

The chain uses TRBV20-1 and TRBJ2-3, with D hard to call. This TCR derives from a human donor in good health (CMV status not recorded). Some clones in this sample may be carry-over from other donors' samples. The sequenced sample was CD8+ T cells from PBMCs. The CDR3 nucleotides are TGCAGTGCTAGAGATGCACCCACAGATACGCAGTATTTT. Translation: CSARDAPTDTQYF.